Presented here are 20 T cell receptor beta chains from one specimen sequenced in a study of T cells in Graves' hyperthyroidism and ophthalmopathy. The TCR beta CDR3 regions underwent amplification using RNA transcripts as the source. A first-round RT-PCR of the TCR CDR3 used the HTBI primer set. TCRdb reprocessed the multiplex PCR reads with MiXCR, giving one entry per CDR3 protein. The sample has approximately 720,000 distinct CDR3 sequences, around 20% seen once; the top ten hold 16%. Sequenced material: blood. The source of these receptors is a woman aged 50 to 60 with Graves' hyperthyroidism that later progressed to Graves' ophthalmopathy.

V and J are TRBV11-3 and TRBJ2-3, with D possibly matching TRBD2 (6 bases). Per the germline V gene, CDR1 is SGHNT and CDR2 is YENEEA. The germline V and J ends were trimmed by 3 bases and 4 bases, with 14 bases remaining between them. The CDR3 is made up of 15 amino acids. CDR3 coding DNA: TGTGCCAGCAGCTTGGGATTCGGAGGGGCAGATACGCAGTATTTT. It encodes CASSLGFGGADTQYF. Combining the CDR3 with reference TRBV11-3 and TRBJ2-3 gives the whole variable domain EAGVVQSPRYKIIEKKQPVAFWCNPISGHNTLYWYLQNLGQGPELLIRYENEEAVDDSQLPKDRFSAERLKGVDSTLKIQPAELGDSAVYLCASSLGFGGADTQYFGPGTRLTVL.

This clonotype was detected a few times. The chain is built from TRBV7-3 and TRBJ2-3; TRBD1 might be the D (5 bases). V gave up 7 bases and J gave up 0 bases, with 11 bases separating them. From germline, CDR1 is SGHTA and CDR2 FQGTGA. CDR3 length: 14 amino acids. CDR3 residues: CASNNRSSTDTQYF. CDR3 bases: TGTGCCAGCAATAACAGGTCTAGCACAGATACGCAGTATTTT.

This clonotype was found a few times. V and J are TRBV6-5 and TRBJ1-1; no definite D call. CDR1 MNHEY and CDR2 SVGAGI come from the germline V gene. This CDR3 is 15 amino acids long. V lost 0 bases and J 1 base, leaving 9 bases between the germline ends. The CDR3 DNA is TGTGCCAGCAGTTACTCCCAGGCGACGAACACTGAAGCTTTCTTT. Encoded protein: CASSYSQATNTEAFF.

The rearrangement joins TRBV6-1 to TRBJ2-6; D ambiguous. The CDR3 is 15 residues long. Germline values: CDR1 MNHNS, CDR2 SASEGT. The ends were cut back, 6 bases at V and 0 bases at J, with 9 bases in the middle. The CDR3 protein is CASSTESSGANVLTF. The CDR3 region has the DNA TGTGCCAGCAGCACGGAAAGCTCTGGGGCCAACGTCCTGACTTTC.

The CDR3 is CASSENVLNTGELFF. DNA for the CDR3: TGTGCCAGCAGTGAAAATGTCTTGAACACCGGGGAGCTGTTTTTT. The V call is TRBV6-1, the J call TRBJ2-2; D gene unclear. Looked up from germline, CDR1 is MNHNS and CDR2 is SASEGT. Trimming cost V 2 bases and J 1 base, with 8 bases left between them. The CDR3 is 15 residues long.

This clonotype occurred many times. This chain joins TRBV5-4 and TRBJ2-1; 7 bases are shared with TRBD2. CDR1 SGHNT and CDR2 YYREEE come from the germline V gene (reference sequence). Trimming removed 2 bases from V and 4 bases from J; junction bases left unmatched: 3. This CDR3 has 14 residues. This CDR3 reads CASSFAGEYNEQFF. The CDR3 nucleotides read TGTGCCAGCAGCTTCGCGGGGGAGTACAATGAGCAGTTCTTC.

A word on this clonotype: A much larger clone differs by one base, so this may be a read error. Here the CDR3 omits its conserved ending phenylalanine or tryptophan, so a read error is the likely source. J is TRBJ1-2 and V is TRBV20-1; tentatively, D is TRBD1 (6 bases). This CDR3 comprises 12 residues. Germline CDR1 DFQATT, CDR2 SNEGSKA (reference sequence). The V gene lost 6 bases and the J gene lost 4 bases, with 12 bases spanning the gap. CDR3 protein: CSALTGSYGYTL. The CDR3 region has the DNA TGCAGTGCCTTAACAGGGTCCTATGGCTACACCCTC.

The chain links TRBV6-2 or TRBV6-3 to TRBJ2-1, with a tentative D call TRBD1 (6 bases). This CDR3 contains 17 residues. Per germline, CDR1 MNHEY and CDR2 SVGEGT. V was pared by 2 bases and J by 0 bases, with 14 bases between. CDR3 sequence: CASSYAQGAPSYNEQFF. DNA for the CDR3: TGTGCCAGCAGTTACGCACAGGGAGCTCCCTCCTACAATGAGCAGTTCTTC.

The CDR3 sequence: CASSIGGGAGGPDTQYF. The CDR3, as DNA: TGTGCCAGTAGTATCGGTGGCGGTGCGGGGGGGCCAGATACGCAGTATTTT. The chain uses TRBV19 and TRBJ2-3, with TRBD2 identical over 9 bases. CDR1 LNHDA and CDR2 SQIVND come from the germline V gene (reference sequence). The junction had 11 bases not matched to a gene; V was cut back by 3 bases and J by 4 bases. The length of the CDR3 is 17 residues.

This clonotype came up many times. This chain uses TRBV24-1 with TRBJ2-5; 9 bases fit TRBD1. The V segment lost 4 bases and the J segment 1 base; nucleotides outside the gene matches: 12. CDR3 size: 18 residues. Germline CDR1 and CDR2: KGHDR and SFDVKD. The CDR3 loop reads CATSDGTGNFPVQETQYF. The CDR3 DNA follows: TGTGCCACCAGTGACGGGACAGGGAATTTCCCCGTCCAAGAGACCCAGTACTTC.

This sequence joins TRBV6-5 and TRBJ1-2; weak D call: TRBD1 (5 bases). CDR1 is MNHEY and CDR2 is SVGAGI in the germline V gene. The CDR3 is 15 residues long. Trimming removed 2 bases at V and 0 bases at J, with 10 bases between. The CDR3 loop is CASSYTGGTNYGYTF. As DNA, the CDR3 is TGTGCCAGCAGTTACACGGGGGGGACTAACTATGGCTACACCTTC.

This chain joins TRBV20-1 and TRBJ1-5; D unclear. Looked up from germline, CDR1 is DFQATT and CDR2 is SNEGSKA (reference sequence). This CDR3 is 14 amino acids long. Trimming pared 4 bases from V and 3 bases from J, leaving 13 bases between. The CDR3 sequence is CSAIEPYLNQPQHF. CDR3 bases: TGCAGTGCTATCGAGCCTTACCTCAATCAGCCCCAGCATTTT.

The V gene is TRBV7-2, the J gene TRBJ1-5; perhaps TRBD1 as D (5 bases). Germline CDR1 SGHTA, CDR2 FQGNSA. There are 15 residues in the CDR3. V was pared by 1 base and J by 1 base, with 8 bases between. CDR3 sequence: CASSLVRDSNQPQHF. CDR3 sequence (DNA): TGTGCCAGCAGCTTAGTACGGGACAGCAATCAGCCCCAGCATTTT.

There are a few counts of this clonotype. The J gene is TRBJ2-1, the V gene TRBV19; unclear D gene. The V gene lost 2 bases and the J gene lost 0 bases, with 8 bases spanning the gap. The germline CDR1 and CDR2 sequences are LNHDA and SQIVND (reference sequence). The CDR3 sequence is 15 residues long. CDR3: CASSIPTSSYNEQFF. As DNA, the CDR3 is TGTGCCAGTAGTATACCGACCAGCTCCTACAATGAGCAGTTCTTC.

In its sample, this clonotype was seen many times. The CDR3 is CASSRTSGENEQFF. In nucleotides, the CDR3 is TGTGCCAGCAGCCGGACTAGCGGGGAGAATGAGCAGTTCTTC. This rearrangement joins TRBV7-2 to TRBJ2-1; TRBD2 aligns across 12 bases. V dropped 5 bases and J dropped 7; count of bases not matched to a gene: 3. There are 14 residues in the CDR3. CDR1 is SGHTA and CDR2 is FQGNSA in the germline V gene.

CDR3 sequence (DNA): TGCAGTGCTGGGGACGATAACTATGGCTACACCTTC. This translates into CSAGDDNYGYTF. The V and J genes are TRBV20-1 and TRBJ1-2, with a tentative D call TRBD1 (5 bases). Germline CDR1 is DFQATT and CDR2 is SNEGSKA (reference sequence). The V and J ends lost 5 bases and 1 base respectively, with 8 bases between them. CDR3 length: 12 residues.

This clonotype was seen repeatedly, ten times or more. The V and J genes are TRBV5-1 and TRBJ1-2; no clear D gene. The CDR3 contains 14 residues. V lost 4 bases, J lost 1 base, and 11 bases lay in between. From germline, CDR1 is SGHRS and CDR2 YFSETQ. CDR3 loop: CASSRADGNYGYTF. DNA for the CDR3: TGCGCCAGCAGCAGGGCCGACGGTAACTATGGCTACACCTTC. The complete variable domain, with remaining parts taken from reference TRBV5-1 and TRBJ1-2, reads KAGVTQTPRYLIKTRGQQVTLSCSPISGHRSVSWYQQTPGQGLQFLFEYFSETQRNKGNFPGRFSGRQFSNSRSEMNVSTLELGDSALYLCASSRADGNYGYTFGSGTRLTVV.

This clonotype has at least ten counts. The chain couples TRBV5-1 to TRBJ2-3; D remains unclear. V was trimmed by 5 bases and J by 2 bases, leaving 15 bases between them. Germline V lookup: CDR1 SGHRS, CDR2 YFSETQ. The CDR3 consists of 15 residues. This CDR3 is CASSSGWLNTDTQYF. CDR3 nucleotides: TGCGCCAGCAGTTCCGGGTGGCTCAACACAGATACGCAGTATTTT.

Ten or more counts support this clonotype. V gene TRBV10-1 combines with J gene TRBJ1-1, with D possibly being TRBD1 (5 bases). Trimming removed 5 bases at V and 4 bases at J, with 17 bases between. Looked up from germline, CDR1 is WNHNN and CDR2 is SYGVQD (reference sequence). This CDR3 region has 15 residues. CDR3 sequence: CASSFLWGVGTEAFF. The CDR3 DNA sequence: TGCGCCAGCAGTTTCCTTTGGGGGGTTGGCACTGAAGCTTTCTTT.

The chain links TRBV6-1 to TRBJ2-5; no firm D call. V lost 5 bases and J lost 6, with 16 bases in between. Germline V gives CDR1 MNHNS, CDR2 SASEGT. The CDR3 spans 14 residues. Here the CDR3 reads CASSPPSLKKTQYF. CDR3 sequence (DNA): TGTGCCAGCAGTCCCCCCAGCCTTAAGAAGACCCAGTACTTC.